One sample yielded the 16 T cell receptor beta chains listed below, sequenced in a study of shared clonotypes between healthy human individuals. Sequencing used immunoSEQ multiplex PCR; TCRdb keeps in-frame clones, though not all of them. The repertoire consists of hundreds of thousands of clones, with around 78% occurring once and the leading ten covering around 1.8%. The source material was memory CD4+ T cells sorted from blood. Regarding subset: CD45RA-negative fraction. These receptor sequences come from a woman in her 30s in good health.

This clone was counted only a few times. This chain uses TRBV28 with TRBJ2-7; D perhaps matches TRBD2 (6 bases). The V gene's germline CDR1 is MDHEN and CDR2 SYDVKM. CDR3 length: 17 amino acids. V lost 5 bases and J lost 2, with 22 bases in between. The CDR3 here is CASSPGGWDSLTYEQYF. The CDR3, as DNA: TGTGCCAGCAGTCCCGGAGGCTGGGACTCCCTGACCTACGAGCAGTACTTC.

The V gene is TRBV5-4, the J gene TRBJ2-2; 8 bases align to TRBD1. V gave up 4 bases and J gave up 7 bases; unmatched junction bases: 9. Germline CDR1 SGHNT, CDR2 YYREEE (reference sequence). The CDR3 length is 15 residues. CDR3 coding DNA: TGTGCCAGCAGCGAGGCTCAGGGGGCGTTCGGGGAGCTGTTTTTT. Amino acids: CASSEAQGAFGELFF.

The chain has TRBV27 and TRBJ1-4, with D possibly matching TRBD1 (5 bases). This CDR3 is built from 15 residues. Germline CDR1 MNHEY, CDR2 SMNVEV (reference sequence). V lost 5 bases and J lost 6, with 16 bases in between. The CDR3: CASSRFGGTDEKLFF. The DNA for the CDR3 is TGTGCCAGCAGTCGATTCGGGGGTACTGATGAAAAACTGTTTTTT. Looking up the rest from reference TRBV27 and TRBJ1-4 gives the full variable domain: EAQVTQNPRYLITVTGKKLTVTCSQNMNHEYMSWYRQDPGLGLRQIYYSMNVEVTDKGDVPEGYKVSRKEKRNFPLILESPSPNQTSLYFCASSRFGGTDEKLFFGSGTQLSVL.

V usage is TRBV27 and J usage is TRBJ2-1; D tentatively reads TRBD1 or TRBD2 (5 bases each). The V gene lost 6 bases and the J gene lost 3 bases, with 15 bases spanning the gap. Germline V gives CDR1 MNHEY, CDR2 SMNVEV (reference sequence). The CDR3 has 15 residues. The CDR3 loop is CASRSGTSFYNEQFF. CDR3 nucleotide sequence: TGTGCCAGCAGATCCGGGACCTCCTTCTACAATGAGCAGTTCTTC.

The rearrangement joins TRBV10-3 to TRBJ2-2; D might be TRBD1 or TRBD2, each matching 5 bases. The CDR3 runs to 15 residues. V lost 8 bases and J 0 bases, leaving 13 bases between the germline ends. CDR1 ENHRY and CDR2 SYGVKD come from the germline V gene. CDR3 DNA sequence: TGTGCCATCGGTCAGGGACCGACGAACACCGGGGAGCTGTTTTTT. Its protein product is CAIGQGPTNTGELFF.

The chain recombines TRBV4-1 with TRBJ2-7; tentative D call: TRBD2 (5 bases). V was shortened by 0 bases and J by 9 bases, with 6 bases between the two germline ends. CDR1 and CDR2 from the germline V gene are MGHRA and YSYEKL. The CDR3 is made up of 11 amino acids. CDR3 in DNA: TGCGCCAGCAGCCAAGAAACTAGGCAGTACTTC. Amino acid sequence: CASSQETRQYF.

CDR3 loop: CASSISFKGEQYF. The CDR3 DNA reads TGTGCCAGTAGTATTTCTTTCAAGGGCGAGCAGTACTTC. The chain is built from TRBV19 and TRBJ2-5, with D uncertain. The J call may be mistaken, given a closer DNA end match to TRBJ2-7. CDR3 length: 13 residues. CDR1 is LNHDA, CDR2 SQIVND, per germline (reference sequence).

The chain links TRBV28 to TRBJ2-2; D unclear. V was shortened by 9 bases and J by 0 bases, with 8 bases between the two germline ends. The germline V gene encodes CDR1 MDHEN and CDR2 SYDVKM. This CDR3 has 13 residues. The CDR3 here is CASTLANTGELFF. CDR3 sequence (DNA): TGTGCCAGTACATTGGCGAACACCGGGGAGCTGTTTTTT.

This clone has more than one count but fewer than ten. The chain combines TRBV19 with TRBJ1-2; D is ambiguous. Trimming pared 5 bases from V and 0 bases from J, leaving 7 bases between. Germline CDR1 and CDR2: LNHDA and SQIVND (reference sequence). The CDR3 consists of 13 residues. CDR3 nucleotides: TGTGCCAGTAGTTTGTCACCTAACTATGGCTACACCTTC. Amino acid sequence: CASSLSPNYGYTF.

CDR3 region: CALTALAGDTDTQYF. The DNA of the CDR3 is TGTGCCCTGACAGCCCTAGCGGGGGACACAGATACGCAGTATTTT. The chain is built from TRBV30 and TRBJ2-3; 10 nucleotides line up with TRBD2. V shed 8 bases, J shed 2 bases, and the junction held 10 bases outside the gene matches. Germline CDR1 reads GTSNPN; CDR2 reads SVGIG (reference sequence). CDR3 size: 15 residues.

This clone was counted a single time. V usage is TRBV29-1 and J usage is TRBJ1-5, with 9 bases aligning to TRBD1. The trim removed 4 bases at V and 5 bases at J, leaving 3 bases unmatched. Germline CDR1 is SQVTM and CDR2 is ANQGSEA. The CDR3 covers 13 residues. The CDR3 sequence is CSVGDREYQPQHF. CDR3 DNA sequence: TGCAGCGTTGGGGACAGGGAATATCAGCCCCAGCATTTT.

This sequence joins TRBV6-1 and TRBJ1-4, with D maybe TRBD1 (6 bases). CDR3 size: 12 residues. V was clipped by 4 bases and J by 13 bases, with 13 bases between them. Germline V gene lookup returns CDR1 MNHNS and CDR2 SASEGT. The CDR3 DNA is TGTGCCAGCAGTGGAAGGGGGGAGATACTGTTTTTT. It is translated as CASSGRGEILFF.

V is TRBV6-5 and J is TRBJ1-2; D is uncertain. V lost 2 bases and J lost 8, with 9 bases in between. The CDR3 is 12 residues long. CDR1 is MNHEY and CDR2 is SVGAGI in the germline V gene. CDR3 in amino acids: CASSYRAGGYTF. DNA of the CDR3: TGTGCCAGCAGTTACCGGGCAGGCGGCTACACCTTC.

This rearrangement joins TRBV7-6 to TRBJ2-5, with 10 nucleotides matching TRBD1. CDR3 size: 16 residues. Germline loops: CDR1 SGHVS, CDR2 FNYEAQ. The ends lost 4 bases at V and 2 bases at J; junction bases unmatched: 7. The CDR3 loop reads CASSSATGGRQETQYF. The CDR3 bases are TGTGCCAGCAGCTCAGCGACAGGGGGCCGGCAAGAGACCCAGTACTTC.

The rearrangement links TRBV14 to TRBJ1-2; D perhaps matches TRBD1 (6 bases). Looked up from germline, CDR1 is SGHDN and CDR2 is FVKESK. The CDR3 loop spans 15 amino acids. V was trimmed by 5 bases and J by 0 bases, leaving 13 bases between them. The CDR3 DNA follows: TGTGCCAGCAGCTCGCGTGGGGGCCCTAACTATGGCTACACCTTC. Protein: CASSSRGGPNYGYTF.

This clone appeared once. V and J are TRBV5-6 and TRBJ2-1, with TRBD1 matching 9 bases. Germline values: CDR1 SGHDT, CDR2 YYEEEE. Losses at the gene ends were 4 bases for V and 4 bases for J; bases not matched to a gene: 6. This CDR3 is 15 amino acids long. CDR3 DNA sequence: TGTGCCAGCAGCCCCCGGGACAGGGAATACAATGAGCAGTTCTTC. Amino acid sequence: CASSPRDREYNEQFF.